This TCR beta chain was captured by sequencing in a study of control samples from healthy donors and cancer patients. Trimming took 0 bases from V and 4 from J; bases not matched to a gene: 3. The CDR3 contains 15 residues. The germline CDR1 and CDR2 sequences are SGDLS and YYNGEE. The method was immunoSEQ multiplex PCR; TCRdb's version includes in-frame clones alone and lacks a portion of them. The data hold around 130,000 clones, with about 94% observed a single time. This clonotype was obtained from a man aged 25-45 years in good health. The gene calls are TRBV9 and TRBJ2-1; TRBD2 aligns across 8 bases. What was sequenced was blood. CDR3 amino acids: CASSVAVAGYNEQFF. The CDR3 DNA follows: TGTGCCAGCAGCGTAGCTGTAGCGGGGTACAATGAGCAGTTCTTC.